The present TCR beta chain was sequenced within a study of spatial heterogeneity in lung cancer (dated by TCRdb to the late 2010s). Looking at the study overall: Samples were obtained from 65 to 90 patients with early-stage, untreated non-small cell lung cancer from the lung TRACERx cohort. In the raw uncorrected reads, each unique combination of TCR and UMI appeared more than ten times on average. Follow-up PBMC samples were sequenced whenever the samples were available, and the median time to follow-up was around 2 years after resection. The study linked features of the TCR repertoire to counts of nonsynonymous mutations, which were determined by whole-exome sequencing of tumor tissue. Beta-chain transcripts were consistently detected in greater numbers than alpha-chain transcripts, which likely reflected higher beta-chain transcript abundance. TCR alpha and beta repertoires were quantitatively compared across multiple tumor regions, matched nontumor lung and blood in non-small cell lung cancer. Both alpha and beta chains were TCR-sequenced in 210 or so tumor regions, 64 matched nontumor lung samples and around 50 PBMC samples obtained at surgery. Results the study describes overall, beyond this receptor: Ubiquitous expanded tumor TCRs showed up in blood more often at tumor resection than at routine follow-up. Additional single-cell paired TCR alpha and beta sequencing was considered necessary to confirm, at a functional level, the hypothesis that regional TCRs recognize regional mutations. Only roughly 14 patients were included in comparisons of baseline and follow-up blood repertoires.

In the germline V gene, CDR1 corresponds to MNHEY and CDR2 to SVGEGT. Measured from the cysteine to the phenylalanine, the CDR3 is 13 residues long. CDR3 DNA only is kept here, 39 bases in frame from base 1. Trimming at the junction amounts to 2 bases on V and 9 bases on J, and the germline ends lie 11 bases apart. The time point label of this sample denotes: blood at routine non-recurrence follow-up after resection. For TCR sequencing, whole RNA was extracted from tumor and nontumor lung tissue, or from cryopreserved PBMC samples, and no cell sorting was done. Only patients for whom sufficient RNA was available from at least two tumor regions were selected for TCR sequencing. Receptor amplification or capture employed 5' RACE. Reads for this sample came from a NextSeq 500. To allow correction of PCR and sequencing errors, the TCR library protocol tagged every TCR cDNA molecule with a unique molecular identifier. As for how the authors treated the data: Decombinator tools were used for TCR identification, UMI-based error correction and CDR3 extraction. TCRs above a frequency of 2 per 1,000, corresponding to the top 1% of the tumor frequency distribution, were defined as expanded. Rényi diversity was computed with the R vegan package after subsampling each repertoire 100 times to 5,000 TCRs. To build CDR3 similarity networks, amino acid triplet string-kernel similarity was used, and CDR3s were connected when their pairwise similarity was above 0.82. TCRdb reprocessed the public reads (quality trimming at Q25 with fastp, clone calling with MiXCR) and kept in-frame beta chains. All rows with the same CDR3 protein become a single entry with the most common DNA and genes. TCRdb, not the original authors, processed these V and J calls. In all, the sample holds about 110,000 distinct CDR3 sequences, and about 10% of those were seen once. Roughly 24% of the sample belongs to the ten largest clones.

This clonotype was counted between two and nine times. Its antigen remains undetermined. Within one base of it there is no much larger clone, and no base qualities were kept. The rearranged segments are TRBV6-2 or TRBV6-3 and TRBJ2-1, with a tentative D call of TRBD1 or TRBD2, each matching 5 bases. The TCR sequence derives from a female donor with early-stage non-small cell lung cancer. This material consisted of PBMCs, taken at follow-up. DNA sequence: TGTGCCAGCAGTTACATTGGGACCCCTGAGCAGTTCTTC. It translates to CASSYIGTPEQFF.